Sequencing of this TCR beta chain was carried out in a study of early T cells in non-severe SARS-CoV-2 infection (dated by TCRdb to the early 2020s). Regarding the complete study: Bulk RNA from unsorted whole blood was used for TCR sequencing, so alpha and beta chains could not be paired. Here is what the overall study found, with its caveats: VDJdb matching was skewed toward anti-spike CD8 responses and likely underestimated virus-specific expansions by missing private and CD4 specificities.

Taken from cysteine to phenylalanine, the CDR3 has 17 residues. The sequence is cut down to CDR3 DNA, 51 bases in frame from base 1. After removal of 5 bases from V and 0 bases from J, the junction retains 8 bases not matched to a gene. This clonotype was seen at least ten times. Its target antigen remains unknown. No much larger clone exists at a distance of one base, and base qualities are not known. A case-control design nested within a healthcare worker cohort in London, UK, was used, with weekly nasopharyngeal swab PCR tests and blood sampling performed. Healthcare workers were enrolled in the week of the UK lockdown, from 23 to 31 March 2020, and were followed every week for up to roughly 16 weeks. Library preparation was by 5' RACE. For sequencing, a NextSeq 500 was employed. Unique molecular identifiers were attached to individual cDNA molecules in the TCR library protocol so that sequencing error and PCR bias could be corrected. Sequencing covered both TCR alpha and beta chains, and within each sample the abundances of alpha and beta sequences were tightly co-correlated. For the original study's pipeline: Decombinator V4 was used to annotate the V gene, J gene and CDR3 of the TCR sequences. Expanded TCRs were defined as changing significantly between any two time points under a Poisson model with p below 0.0001. TCR abundances were normalised to the total number of TCRs sequenced in each sample and reported as counts per million. MAIT TCRs were defined by TRAV1-2 paired with TRAJ12, TRAJ20 or TRAJ33, and iNKT TCRs by TRAV10 paired with TRAJ18. VDJdb, accessed 1 November 2021, was searched for CMV, EBV and SARS-CoV-2 annotated TCRs, excluding TCRs annotated for multiple antigens. TCRdb trimmed the raw reads at Q25, called clones with MiXCR and kept productive beta chains. Duplicate CDR3 protein sequences are folded into a single record with the most common DNA and genes. Here the V and J calls rest on TCRdb's processing, not on the authors' analysis. The sample table lists about 36,000 distinct CDR3 sequences, around 3.9% of them with a count of one. The ten most abundant clones make up roughly 10% of the sample.

The chain uses TRBV12-3 or TRBV12-4 and TRBJ1-3; the central 9 bases match TRBD1. Sequencing was performed on whole blood. This TCR was recovered from an adult who was a healthcare worker with PCR-confirmed SARS-CoV-2 infection or an uninfected control (not recorded which). The base sequence is TGTGCCAGCAGTCGTCCCGGGACAGGGAGCTCTGGAAACACCATATATTTT. This is translated as CASSRPGTGSSGNTIYF.